This T cell receptor beta chain was recovered during a study of blood T cell repertoires in COVID-19. Sequenced by immunoSEQ multiplex PCR; TCRdb stores in-frame clones only, minus some. This sample has 130,000 or so clones, with under 85% found just once. The CDR3 loop spans 12 amino acids. V was pared by 6 bases and J by 8 bases, with 13 bases between. Germline values: CDR1 MNHEY, CDR2 SMNVEV (reference sequence). The sample consisted of peripheral blood. This chain joins TRBV27 and TRBJ1-2; D is unclear. The sequence was obtained from a human donor in a cohort sampled during active COVID-19. CDR3 sequence: CASRGEVGGYTF. As DNA, the CDR3 is TGTGCCAGCAGGGGAGAGGTCGGCGGCTACACCTTC.